The rows below give T cell receptor beta chains drawn from one sample of a study of cytomegalovirus exposure and HLA in healthy donors. The method was immunoSEQ multiplex PCR; TCRdb's version includes in-frame clones alone and lacks a portion of them. Here the sample spans roughly 90,000 clones, 85% to 95% being singletons. The specimen sequenced was PBMCs. The receptors were sampled from a woman in her twenties or thirties in good health and CMV-seropositive. Both conserved end residues are part of each CDR3. Each record gives: V gene, D gene, clone size, J gene, CDR3 protein, CDR3 DNA. The D gene is left open where the match is weak. Not every row has a clone size; where given, it reads once, few, many or a size class.

TRBV7-9	TRBD1	.	TRBJ2-1	CASSQGQGAYNEQFF	TGTGCCAGCAGCCAGGGACAGGGTGCCTACAATGAGCAGTTCTTC
TRBV11-3	TRBD2	once	TRBJ2-1	CASSTRLAGEQFF	TGTGCCAGCAGCACGAGACTAGCGGGCGAGCAGTTCTTC
TRBV7-3	.	.	TRBJ1-1	CASSLHMNTEAFF	TGTGCCAGCAGCTTACACATGAACACTGAAGCTTTCTTT
TRBV14	TRBD1	.	TRBJ2-1	CASSTGTGPHNEQFF	TGTGCCAGCAGTACCGGGACAGGCCCCCACAATGAGCAGTTCTTC
TRBV7-9	TRBD1	.	TRBJ2-1	CASSPPDREKYNEQFF	TGTGCCAGCAGCCCTCCCGACAGGGAGAAATACAATGAGCAGTTCTTC
TRBV19	.	.	TRBJ1-5	CASSMLGAENQPQHF	TGTGCCAGTAGTATGCTGGGGGCGGAAAATCAGCCCCAGCATTTT
TRBV28	.	.	TRBJ1-2	CASSLGTLAPNLYGYTF	TGTGCCAGCAGTTTAGGGACACTCGCCCCAAATCTCTATGGCTACACCTTC
TRBV7-3	TRBD1	.	TRBJ1-2	CASSPGPGTGSYGYTF	TGTGCCAGCAGCCCCGGCCCCGGGACAGGGAGTTATGGCTACACCTTC
TRBV7-9	.	once	TRBJ2-1	CASSTYNEQFF	TGTGCCAGCAGCACTTACAATGAGCAGTTCTTC
TRBV5-1	.	.	TRBJ1-1	CASSLEVQGSRGKTEAFF	TGCGCCAGCAGCTTGGAGGTTCAGGGATCTAGAGGAAAGACTGAAGCTTTCTTT
TRBV4-3	.	.	TRBJ1-5	CASSQDLGGYQPQHF	TGCGCCAGCAGCCAAGATCTCGGGGGGTATCAGCCCCAGCATTTT
TRBV4-3	.	few	TRBJ2-7	CASSQGQAYEQYF	TGCGCCAGCAGCCAAGGACAGGCCTACGAGCAGTACTTC
TRBV7-9	.	.	TRBJ2-2	CASSLQVVTNTGELFF	TGTGCCAGCAGCTTACAGGTCGTGACGAACACCGGGGAGCTGTTTTTT
TRBV28	.	.	TRBJ2-7	CASRTGLPFTYEQYF	TGTGCCAGCAGGACGGGACTGCCATTTACCTACGAGCAGTACTTC
TRBV7-2	TRBD1	.	TRBJ2-2	CASSVRTGNTGELFF	TGTGCCAGCAGCGTACGGACAGGGAACACCGGGGAGCTGTTTTTT
TRBV15	TRBD1	.	TRBJ2-7	CATSRARTGGYEQYF	TGTGCCACCAGCAGAGCCAGGACAGGGGGCTACGAGCAGTACTTC
TRBV30	.	.	TRBJ1-2	CAWSPILRDYGYTF	TGTGCCTGGAGTCCTATCCTGAGGGACTATGGCTACACCTTC
TRBV30	.	.	TRBJ1-2	CAWSVGGSRDGYTF	TGTGCCTGGAGTGTGGGGGGGAGCCGGGATGGCTACACCTTC
TRBV7-2	.	.	TRBJ1-1	CASSLETLNTEAFF	TGTGCCAGCAGCTTAGAGACACTGAACACTGAAGCTTTCTTT
TRBV29-1	TRBD2	.	TRBJ2-1	CSVRTSYNEQFF	TGCAGCGTTAGGACTAGTTACAATGAGCAGTTCTTC
TRBV14	.	.	TRBJ2-1	CASSQDLASEEQFF	TGTGCCAGCAGCCAAGATTTAGCCAGCGAGGAGCAGTTCTTC
TRBV5-5	.	.	TRBJ2-3	CASSLATPGYTQYF	TGTGCCAGCAGCTTGGCCACCCCGGGATATACGCAGTATTTT
TRBV7-2	TRBD1	.	TRBJ1-5	CASSLGRQTGRRNQPQHF	TGTGCCAGCAGCTTAGGGAGGCAGACAGGGAGACGCAATCAGCCCCAGCATTTT
TRBV2	.	.	TRBJ2-7	CASSAPMSGLSYEQYF	TGTGCCAGCAGTGCCCCAATGTCCGGACTCTCCTACGAGCAGTACTTC
TRBV6-6	.	.	TRBJ1-5	CASRHRELVDQPQHF	TGTGCCAGCAGGCACAGGGAGTTGGTGGATCAGCCCCAGCATTTT
TRBV28	TRBD1	.	TRBJ2-2	CASSLLDRDTGELFF	TGTGCCAGCAGTCTACTGGACAGGGACACCGGGGAGCTGTTTTTT
TRBV19	.	.	TRBJ1-4	CASSIHGAQGEKLFF	TGTGCCAGTAGTATTCACGGGGCACAGGGTGAAAAACTGTTTTTT
TRBV28	.	.	TRBJ2-2	CASSPWREGAGELFF	TGTGCCAGCAGCCCCTGGAGGGAGGGGGCCGGGGAGCTGTTTTTT
TRBV2	TRBD1	.	TRBJ2-3	CASSGGQGEADTQYF	TGTGCCAGCAGCGGAGGACAGGGAGAGGCAGATACGCAGTATTTT
TRBV19	.	.	TRBJ1-5	CASSTGSNQPQHF	TGTGCCAGTAGCACAGGGAGCAATCAGCCCCAGCATTTT
TRBV5-3	TRBD1	.	TRBJ1-4	CARSWTGGGEKLFF	TGTGCCAGAAGCTGGACAGGGGGCGGTGAAAAACTGTTTTTT
TRBV11-2	.	.	TRBJ1-5	CASSLDRTDAVPQHF	TGTGCCAGCAGCTTAGATCGGACAGATGCCGTGCCCCAGCATTTT
TRBV18	.	.	TRBJ1-5	CASSPQQHQPQHF	TGTGCCAGCTCACCACAGCAACATCAGCCCCAGCATTTT
TRBV29-1	.	.	TRBJ1-5	CSVGWAGGSNQPQHF	TGCAGCGTCGGCTGGGCCGGGGGTTCGAATCAGCCCCAGCATTTT
TRBV7-9	.	.	TRBJ2-7	CASSLRAHEQYF	TGTGCCAGCAGCCTCAGGGCCCACGAGCAGTACTTC
TRBV19	.	.	TRBJ1-1	CASPAGNTEAFF	TGTGCCAGTCCCGCGGGGAACACTGAAGCTTTCTTT
TRBV10-3	TRBD1	once	TRBJ1-3	CAIRLGQGGGNTIYF	TGTGCCATCAGGCTGGGACAGGGGGGCGGAAACACCATATATTTT
TRBV4-2	.	.	TRBJ2-1	CASSQVGGTSGSNEQFF	TGTGCCAGCAGCCAAGTAGGAGGGACCAGCGGCAGTAATGAGCAGTTCTTC
TRBV28	.	once	TRBJ1-4	CASRSGDATNEKLFF	TGTGCCAGCAGATCAGGGGATGCAACTAATGAAAAACTGTTTTTT
TRBV7-7	TRBD1	.	TRBJ2-5	CASSLTGGDQETQYF	TGTGCCAGCAGCTTGACAGGGGGAGACCAAGAGACCCAGTACTTC
TRBV20-1	.	.	TRBJ2-7	CSASKRDEQYF	TGCAGTGCTAGCAAGCGGGACGAGCAGTACTTC
TRBV25-1	.	.	TRBJ2-3	CASSDGGGTDTQYF	TGTGCCAGCAGTGATGGCGGAGGCACAGATACGCAGTATTTT
TRBV2	TRBD1	once	TRBJ2-5	CASSVTGTDQETQYF	TGTGCCAGCAGTGTTACCGGGACAGACCAAGAGACCCAGTACTTC
TRBV21-1	.	once	TRBJ1-5	CASSKRRPGGWSNQPQHF	TGTGCCAGCAGCAAAAGACGGCCAGGGGGTTGGAGCAATCAGCCCCAGCATTTT
TRBV6-6	.	once	TRBJ2-1	CASSPNNEQFF	TGTGCCAGCAGCCCTAACAATGAGCAGTTCTTC
TRBV29-1	.	.	TRBJ2-7	CSVGAGGYEQYF	TGCAGCGTTGGAGCAGGGGGGTACGAGCAGTACTTC
TRBV10-3	TRBD2	.	TRBJ2-1	CAISEPNGTHQVWGLAPYNEQFF	TGTGCCATCAGTGAGCCGAACGGGACCCACCAGGTTTGGGGACTAGCGCCTTACAATGAGCAGTTCTTC
TRBV4-3	.	once	TRBJ1-3	CASSPPDRTSINSGNTIYF	TGCGCCAGCAGCCCCCCTGACAGGACATCAATTAACTCTGGAAACACCATATATTTT
TRBV28	TRBD1	.	TRBJ2-7	CASTLTLGQGARNEQYF	TGTGCCAGCACCCTAACGCTGGGGCAGGGGGCGAGGAACGAGCAGTACTTC